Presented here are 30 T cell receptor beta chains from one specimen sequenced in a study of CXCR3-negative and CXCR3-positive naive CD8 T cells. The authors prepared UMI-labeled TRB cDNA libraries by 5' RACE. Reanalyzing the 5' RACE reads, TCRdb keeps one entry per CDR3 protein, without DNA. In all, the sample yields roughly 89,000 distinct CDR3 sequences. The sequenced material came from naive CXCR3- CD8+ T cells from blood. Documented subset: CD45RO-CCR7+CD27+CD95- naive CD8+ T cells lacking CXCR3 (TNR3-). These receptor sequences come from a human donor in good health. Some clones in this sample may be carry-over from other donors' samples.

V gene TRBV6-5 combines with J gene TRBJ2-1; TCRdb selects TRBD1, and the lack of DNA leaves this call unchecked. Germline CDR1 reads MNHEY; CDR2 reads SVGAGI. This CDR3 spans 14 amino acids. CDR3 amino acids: CASSYDRVGNEQFF.

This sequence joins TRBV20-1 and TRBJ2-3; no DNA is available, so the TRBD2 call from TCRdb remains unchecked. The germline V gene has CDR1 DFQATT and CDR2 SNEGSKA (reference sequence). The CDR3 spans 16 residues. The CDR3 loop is CSARGISSGEADTQYF.

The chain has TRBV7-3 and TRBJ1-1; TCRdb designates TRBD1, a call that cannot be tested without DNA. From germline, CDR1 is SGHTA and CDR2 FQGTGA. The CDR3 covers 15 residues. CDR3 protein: CASSLAQGINTEAFF.

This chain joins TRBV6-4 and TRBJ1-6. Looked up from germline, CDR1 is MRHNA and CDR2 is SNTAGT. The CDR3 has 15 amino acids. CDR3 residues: CASSSDPTANSPLHF.

CDR3: CASGLDEVNTEAFF. The rearrangement joins TRBV12-5 to TRBJ1-1. This CDR3 is built from 14 residues. Germline V lookup: CDR1 LGHNT, CDR2 FRNRAP. Using reference TRBV12-5 and TRBJ1-1 for the parts outside the CDR3, the full variable domain is DARVTQTPRHKVTEMGQEVTMRCQPILGHNTVFWYRQTMMQGLELLAYFRNRAPLDDSGMPKDRFSAEMPDATLATLKIQPSEPRDSAVYFCASGLDEVNTEAFFGQGTRLTVV.

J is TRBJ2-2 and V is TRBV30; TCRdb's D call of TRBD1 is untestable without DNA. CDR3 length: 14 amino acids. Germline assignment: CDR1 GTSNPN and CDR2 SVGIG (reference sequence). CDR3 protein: CAWGDRADTGELFF.

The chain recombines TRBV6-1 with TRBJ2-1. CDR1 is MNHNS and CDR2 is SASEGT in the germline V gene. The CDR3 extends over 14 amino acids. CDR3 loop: CASKYDSSYNEQFF.

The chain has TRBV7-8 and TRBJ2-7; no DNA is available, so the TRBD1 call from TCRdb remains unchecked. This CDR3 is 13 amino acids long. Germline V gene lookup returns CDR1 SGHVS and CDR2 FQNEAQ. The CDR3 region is CASSMDRTYEQYF.

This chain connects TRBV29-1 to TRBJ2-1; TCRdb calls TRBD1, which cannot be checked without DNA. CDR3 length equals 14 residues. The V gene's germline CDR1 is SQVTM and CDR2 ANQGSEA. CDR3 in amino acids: CSVEDLGGAAEQFF.

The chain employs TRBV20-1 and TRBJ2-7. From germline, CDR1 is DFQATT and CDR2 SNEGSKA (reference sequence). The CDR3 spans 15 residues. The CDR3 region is CSARDNQDLYYEQYF.

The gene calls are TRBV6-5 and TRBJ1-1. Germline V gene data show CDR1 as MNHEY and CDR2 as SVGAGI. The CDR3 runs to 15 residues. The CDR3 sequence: CASSYTNGMNTEAFF.

CDR3 in amino acids: CASSSGRSTEAFF. The gene calls are TRBV10-2 and TRBJ1-1; the TCRdb D gene call, TRBD1, has no DNA to confirm it. Per the germline V gene, CDR1 is WSHSY and CDR2 is SAAADI. The CDR3 runs 13 residues.

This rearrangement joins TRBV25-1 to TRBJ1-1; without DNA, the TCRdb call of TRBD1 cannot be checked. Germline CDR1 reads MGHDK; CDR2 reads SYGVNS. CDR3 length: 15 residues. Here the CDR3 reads CASREPRQPTAEAFF.

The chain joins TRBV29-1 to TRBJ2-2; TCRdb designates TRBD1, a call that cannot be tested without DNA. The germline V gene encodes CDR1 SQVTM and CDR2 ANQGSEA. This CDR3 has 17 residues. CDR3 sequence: CSVESLKGQGNTGELFF.

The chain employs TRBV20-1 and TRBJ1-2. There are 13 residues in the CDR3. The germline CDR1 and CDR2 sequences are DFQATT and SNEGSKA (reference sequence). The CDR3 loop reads CSARGHENYGYTF.

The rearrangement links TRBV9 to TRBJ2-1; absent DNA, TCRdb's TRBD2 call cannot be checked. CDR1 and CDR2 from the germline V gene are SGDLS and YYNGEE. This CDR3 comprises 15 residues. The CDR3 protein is CASSVDSGAYNEQFF.

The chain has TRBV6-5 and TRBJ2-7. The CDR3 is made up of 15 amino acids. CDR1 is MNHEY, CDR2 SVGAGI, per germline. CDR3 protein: CASSYSRGNSHEQYF.

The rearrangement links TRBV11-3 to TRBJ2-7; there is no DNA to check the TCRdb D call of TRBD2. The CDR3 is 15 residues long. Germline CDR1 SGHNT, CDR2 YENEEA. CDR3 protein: CASSLGLAGEREQYF.

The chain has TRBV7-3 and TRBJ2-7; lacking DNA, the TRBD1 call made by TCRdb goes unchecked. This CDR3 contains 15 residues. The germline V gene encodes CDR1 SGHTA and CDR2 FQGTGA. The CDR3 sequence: CASGPGAGGSYEQYF.

CDR3: CASSFGAQELDYGYTF. The chain links TRBV6-5 to TRBJ1-2. The CDR3 contains 16 residues. The germline V gene has CDR1 MNHEY and CDR2 SVGAGI.

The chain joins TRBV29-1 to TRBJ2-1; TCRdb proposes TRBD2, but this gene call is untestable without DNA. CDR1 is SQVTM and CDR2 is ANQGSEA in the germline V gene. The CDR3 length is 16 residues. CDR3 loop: CSVVWVSGGQGNEQFF.

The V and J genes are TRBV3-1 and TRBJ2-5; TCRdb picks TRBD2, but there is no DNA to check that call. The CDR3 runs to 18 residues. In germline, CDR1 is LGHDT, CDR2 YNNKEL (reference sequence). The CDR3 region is CASSQEWGGLAGQETQYF.

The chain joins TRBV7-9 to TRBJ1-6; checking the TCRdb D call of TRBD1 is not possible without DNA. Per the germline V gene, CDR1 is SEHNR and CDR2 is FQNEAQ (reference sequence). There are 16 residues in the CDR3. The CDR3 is CASSHHRQGGDSPLHF.

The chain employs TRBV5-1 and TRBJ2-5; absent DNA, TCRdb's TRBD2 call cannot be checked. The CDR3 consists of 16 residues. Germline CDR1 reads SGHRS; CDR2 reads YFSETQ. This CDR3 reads CASSWGDYTLQETQYF. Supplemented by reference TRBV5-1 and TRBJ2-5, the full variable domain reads KAGVTQTPRYLIKTRGQQVTLSCSPISGHRSVSWYQQTPGQGLQFLFEYFSETQRNKGNFPGRFSGRQFSNSRSEMNVSTLELGDSALYLCASSWGDYTLQETQYFGPGTRLLVL.

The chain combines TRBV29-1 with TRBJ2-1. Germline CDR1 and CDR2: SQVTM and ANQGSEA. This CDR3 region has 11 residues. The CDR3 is CSVAGTHEQFF.

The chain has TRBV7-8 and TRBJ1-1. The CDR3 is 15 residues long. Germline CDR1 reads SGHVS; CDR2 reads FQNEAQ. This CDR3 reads CASSLLSGENTEAFF.

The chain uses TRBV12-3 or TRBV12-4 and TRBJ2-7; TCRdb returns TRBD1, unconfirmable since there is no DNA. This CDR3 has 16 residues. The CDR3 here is CASSFPRGGGSYEQYF.

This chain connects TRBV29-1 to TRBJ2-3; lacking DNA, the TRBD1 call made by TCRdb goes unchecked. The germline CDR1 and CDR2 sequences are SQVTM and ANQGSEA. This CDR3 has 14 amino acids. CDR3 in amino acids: CSVQWRGQGDTQYF.

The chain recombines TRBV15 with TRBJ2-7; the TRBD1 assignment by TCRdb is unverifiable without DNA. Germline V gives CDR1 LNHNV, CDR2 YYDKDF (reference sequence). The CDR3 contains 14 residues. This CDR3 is CATSRGGASYEQYF.

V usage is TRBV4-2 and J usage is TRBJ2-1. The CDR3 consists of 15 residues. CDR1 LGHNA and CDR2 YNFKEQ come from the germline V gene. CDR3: CASSRTVTSYNEQFF.